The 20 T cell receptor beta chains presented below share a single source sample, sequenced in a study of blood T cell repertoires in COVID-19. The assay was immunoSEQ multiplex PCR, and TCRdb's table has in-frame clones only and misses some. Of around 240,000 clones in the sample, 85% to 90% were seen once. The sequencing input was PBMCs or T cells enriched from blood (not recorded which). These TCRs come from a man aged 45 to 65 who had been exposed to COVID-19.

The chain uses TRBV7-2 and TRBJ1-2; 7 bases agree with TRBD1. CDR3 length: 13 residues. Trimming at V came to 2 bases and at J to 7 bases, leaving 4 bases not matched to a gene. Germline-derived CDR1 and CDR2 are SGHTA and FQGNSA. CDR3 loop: CASSLRGGGGYTF. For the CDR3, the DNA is TGTGCCAGCAGCTTACGAGGGGGCGGTGGCTACACCTTC.

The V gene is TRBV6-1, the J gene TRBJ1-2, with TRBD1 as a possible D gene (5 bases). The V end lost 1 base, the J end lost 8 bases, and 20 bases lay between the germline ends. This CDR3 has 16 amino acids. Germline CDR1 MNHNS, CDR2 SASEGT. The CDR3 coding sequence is TGTGCCAGCAGTGAAGAGCCAGGGTTTGGTGGCAGAGGCTACACCTTC. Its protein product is CASSEEPGFGGRGYTF.

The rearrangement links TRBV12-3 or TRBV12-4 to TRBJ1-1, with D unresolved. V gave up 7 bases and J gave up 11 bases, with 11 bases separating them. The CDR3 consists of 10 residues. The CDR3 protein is CASTKVRAFF. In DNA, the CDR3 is TGTGCCAGCACTAAGGTGCGGGCTTTCTTT.

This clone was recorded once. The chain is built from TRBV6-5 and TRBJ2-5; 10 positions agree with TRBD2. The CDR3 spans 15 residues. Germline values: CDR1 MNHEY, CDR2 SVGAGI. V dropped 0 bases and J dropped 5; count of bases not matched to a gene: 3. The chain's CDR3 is CASSYSGTSVETQYF. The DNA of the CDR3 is TGTGCCAGCAGTTACTCCGGGACTAGCGTGGAGACCCAGTACTTC.

The CDR3 spells CATSDLGLAGETQYF. The CDR3 bases are TGTGCCACCAGTGATTTAGGACTAGCAGGGGAGACCCAGTACTTC. This rearrangement joins TRBV24-1 to TRBJ2-5; 8 bases align to TRBD2. The CDR3 extends over 15 amino acids. Germline loops: CDR1 KGHDR, CDR2 SFDVKD. V shed 1 base and J 5 bases; nucleotides not matched to a gene: 5.

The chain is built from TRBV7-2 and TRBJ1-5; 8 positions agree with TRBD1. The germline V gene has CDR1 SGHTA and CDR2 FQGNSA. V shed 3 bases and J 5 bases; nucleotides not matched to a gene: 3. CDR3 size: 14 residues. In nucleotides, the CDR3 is TGTGCCAGCAGCTTGGACAGGGCTCATCAGCCCCAGCATTTT. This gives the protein CASSLDRAHQPQHF.

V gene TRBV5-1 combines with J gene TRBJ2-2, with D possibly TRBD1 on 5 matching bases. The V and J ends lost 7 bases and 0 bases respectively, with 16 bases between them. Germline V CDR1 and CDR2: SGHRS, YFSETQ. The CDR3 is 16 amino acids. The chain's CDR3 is CASGPRTHSNTGELFF. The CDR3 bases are TGCGCCAGCGGCCCGCGGACACATTCGAACACCGGGGAGCTGTTTTTT.

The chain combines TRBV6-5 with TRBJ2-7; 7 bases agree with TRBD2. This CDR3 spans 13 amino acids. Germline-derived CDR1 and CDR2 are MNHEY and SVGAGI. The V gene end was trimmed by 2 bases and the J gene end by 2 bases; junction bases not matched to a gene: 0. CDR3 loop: CASSYGLAYEQYF. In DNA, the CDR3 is TGTGCCAGCAGTTACGGACTAGCCTACGAGCAGTACTTC.

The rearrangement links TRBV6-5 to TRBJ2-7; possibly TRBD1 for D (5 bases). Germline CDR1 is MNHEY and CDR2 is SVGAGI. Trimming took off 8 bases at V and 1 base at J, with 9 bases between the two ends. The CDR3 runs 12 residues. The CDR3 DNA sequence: TGTGCCAGCGTAAGACAGTCCTACGAGCAGTACTTC. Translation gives CASVRQSYEQYF.

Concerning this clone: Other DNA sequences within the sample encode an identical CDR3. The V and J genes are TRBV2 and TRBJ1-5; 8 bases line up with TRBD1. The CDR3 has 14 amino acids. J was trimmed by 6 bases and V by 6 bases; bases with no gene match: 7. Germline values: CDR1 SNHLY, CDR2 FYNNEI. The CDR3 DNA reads TGTGCCAGCAGCTTAGGACAGGGCGGTCAGCCCCAGCATTTT. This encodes CASSLGQGGQPQHF.

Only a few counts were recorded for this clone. The CDR3 spells CASSWGQETFHEKLFF. CDR3 nucleotide sequence: TGTGCCAGCAGCTGGGGACAGGAGACCTTTCATGAAAAACTGTTTTTT. V and J are TRBV7-9 and TRBJ1-4; 8 bases are shared with TRBD1. The CDR3 has 16 amino acids. Germline V gives CDR1 SEHNR, CDR2 FQNEAQ (reference sequence). Trimming cost V 4 bases and J 6 bases; bases outside gene matches: 10.

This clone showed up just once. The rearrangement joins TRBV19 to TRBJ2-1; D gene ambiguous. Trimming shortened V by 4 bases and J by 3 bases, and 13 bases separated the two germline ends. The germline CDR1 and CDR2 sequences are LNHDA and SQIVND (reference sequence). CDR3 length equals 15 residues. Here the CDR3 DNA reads TGTGCCAGTAGTACGTCCATAGCCGTCTACAATGAGCAGTTCTTC. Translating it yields CASSTSIAVYNEQFF.

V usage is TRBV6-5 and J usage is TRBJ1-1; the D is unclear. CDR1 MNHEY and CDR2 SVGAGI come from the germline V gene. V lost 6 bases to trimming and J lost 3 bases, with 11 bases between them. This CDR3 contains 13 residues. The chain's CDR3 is CASSLSSDTEAFF. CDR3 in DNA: TGTGCCAGCAGCTTATCCAGTGACACTGAAGCTTTCTTT.

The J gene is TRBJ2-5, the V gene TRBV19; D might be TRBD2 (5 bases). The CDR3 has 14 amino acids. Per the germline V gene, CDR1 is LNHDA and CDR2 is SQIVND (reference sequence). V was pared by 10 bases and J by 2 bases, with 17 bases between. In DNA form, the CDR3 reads TGTGCCACCCAGAGTTCAAGGACTCAAGAGACCCAGTACTTC. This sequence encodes CATQSSRTQETQYF.

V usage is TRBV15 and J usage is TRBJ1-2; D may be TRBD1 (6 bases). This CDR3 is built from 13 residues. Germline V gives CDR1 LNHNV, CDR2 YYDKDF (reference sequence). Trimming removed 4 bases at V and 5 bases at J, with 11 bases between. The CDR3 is CATSKTGDYGYTF. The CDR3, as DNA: TGTGCCACCAGCAAGACAGGTGATTATGGCTACACCTTC.

The CDR3 DNA is TGTGCCAGCAGTGAACTTCGGACAGGGGGCTATGGCTACACCTTC. It yields the protein CASSELRTGGYGYTF. The chain has TRBV2 and TRBJ1-2; TRBD1 matches at 10 bases. The CDR3 has 15 residues. The J segment lost 4 bases and the V segment lost 2 bases, leaving 4 bases of the junction unmatched. Germline V CDR1 and CDR2: SNHLY, FYNNEI.

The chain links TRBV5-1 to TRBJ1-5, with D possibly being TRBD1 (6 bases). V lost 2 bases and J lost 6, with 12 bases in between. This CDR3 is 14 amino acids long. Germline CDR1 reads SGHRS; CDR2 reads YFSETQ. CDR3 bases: TGCGCCAGCAGCTTAGGACAGCGGGGTCAGCCCCAGCATTTT. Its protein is CASSLGQRGQPQHF. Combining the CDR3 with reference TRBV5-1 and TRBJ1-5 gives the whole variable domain KAGVTQTPRYLIKTRGQQVTLSCSPISGHRSVSWYQQTPGQGLQFLFEYFSETQRNKGNFPGRFSGRQFSNSRSEMNVSTLELGDSALYLCASSLGQRGQPQHFGDGTRLSIL.

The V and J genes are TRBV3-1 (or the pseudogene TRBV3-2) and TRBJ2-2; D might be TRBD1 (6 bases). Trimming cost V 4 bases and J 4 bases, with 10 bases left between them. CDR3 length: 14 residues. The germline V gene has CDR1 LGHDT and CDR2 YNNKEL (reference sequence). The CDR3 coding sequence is TGTGCCAGCAGCCTGACAGGTTCCACCGGGGAGCTGTTTTTT. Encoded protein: CASSLTGSTGELFF.

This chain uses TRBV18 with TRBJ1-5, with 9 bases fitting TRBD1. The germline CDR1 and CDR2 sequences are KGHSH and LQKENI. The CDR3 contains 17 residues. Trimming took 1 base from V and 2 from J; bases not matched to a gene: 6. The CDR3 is CASSPRDRELGNQPQHF. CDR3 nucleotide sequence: TGTGCCAGCTCACCACGGGACAGGGAACTTGGCAATCAGCCCCAGCATTTT.

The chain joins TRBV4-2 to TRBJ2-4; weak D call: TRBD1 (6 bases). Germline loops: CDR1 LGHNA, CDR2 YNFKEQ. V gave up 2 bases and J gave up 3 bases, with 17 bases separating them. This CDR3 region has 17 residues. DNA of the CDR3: TGTGCCAGCAGCCAATTTAATGGGGGCGATGACAAAAACATTCAGTACTTC. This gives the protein CASSQFNGGDDKNIQYF.